Reported below is one T cell receptor beta chain. Its target is unknown. This sample is drawn from a study of shared clonotypes between healthy human individuals. Donors were Caucasian adults residing in Nashville, Tennessee, USA. Study observations and caveats: Donor scarcity curtailed the genetic and exposure-history diversity represented herein. A handful of donors showed sharing of around 5.3% of naive CD4 clonotypes.

The CDR3 contains 14 residues. Looked up from germline, CDR1 is SEHNR and CDR2 is FQNEAQ (reference sequence). The ends were cut back, 4 bases at V and 0 bases at J, with 9 bases in the middle. Sequencing was performed with immunoSEQ multiplex PCR; in TCRdb, only in-frame clones are kept and a portion is missing. The table records 85,000 to 100,000 clones, about 70% of them present only once. This chain connects TRBV7-9 to TRBJ1-2, with D perhaps matching TRBD1 (5 bases). What was sequenced was memory CD8+ T cells sorted from blood. Subset described: CD45RO+ cells pooled with CCR7-negative TemRA cells. The clonotype originates from a man aged 30-40 years in good health. CDR3 in DNA: TGTGCCAGCAGCTGGGGACCTGCTAACTATGGCTACACCTTC. Its protein product is CASSWGPANYGYTF.